The 17 T cell receptor beta chains given below trace back to one sample, sequenced in a study of cytomegalovirus exposure and HLA in healthy donors. Here immunoSEQ multiplex PCR was the method, and the copy in TCRdb shows in-frame clones only, minus some. The sample has a few hundred thousand clones, approximately 90% seen once. Input material: PBMCs. Receptors were obtained from a young woman in good health and CMV-seronegative.

The rearrangement links TRBV15 to TRBJ2-5; 10 nucleotides line up with TRBD2. The junction had 4 bases not matched to a gene; V was cut back by 5 bases and J by 1 base. The CDR3 sequence is 15 residues long. Germline CDR1 LNHNV, CDR2 YYDKDF (reference sequence). The CDR3 protein is CATSDTSGVQETQYF. CDR3 nucleotides: TGTGCCACCAGCGACACTAGCGGGGTCCAAGAGACCCAGTACTTC.

The V gene is TRBV29-1, the J gene TRBJ2-1, with TRBD2 matching 7 bases. The CDR3 length is 15 residues. V trimming: 1 base; J trimming: 6 bases; junction bases outside the gene matches: 9. Germline CDR1 reads SQVTM; CDR2 reads ANQGSEA. CDR3 loop: CSVEVGASGLNEQFF. The CDR3 nucleotides are TGCAGCGTTGAAGTGGGTGCTAGCGGCCTCAATGAGCAGTTCTTC.

V and J are TRBV5-1 and TRBJ2-1, with TRBD2 matching 8 bases. Germline-derived CDR1 and CDR2 are SGHRS and YFSETQ. The CDR3 covers 14 residues. With V trimmed by 4 bases and J by 5 bases, 5 bases remained unmatched. In nucleotides, the CDR3 is TGCGCCAGCAGCCCGGGGGGGGCGGACAATGAGCAGTTCTTC. Encoded protein: CASSPGGADNEQFF. The variable domain in full, completed from reference TRBV5-1 and TRBJ2-1, reads KAGVTQTPRYLIKTRGQQVTLSCSPISGHRSVSWYQQTPGQGLQFLFEYFSETQRNKGNFPGRFSGRQFSNSRSEMNVSTLELGDSALYLCASSPGGADNEQFFGPGTRLTVL.

The chain joins TRBV5-6 to TRBJ1-2; D remains ambiguous. Germline V lookup: CDR1 SGHDT, CDR2 YYEEEE. V was clipped by 4 bases and J by 5 bases, with 15 bases between them. The CDR3 consists of 14 residues. In DNA, the CDR3 is TGTGCCAGCAGCCGCCTAACGGGAAATTATGGCTACACCTTC. Residues: CASSRLTGNYGYTF. Looking up the rest from reference TRBV5-6 and TRBJ1-2 gives the full variable domain: DAGVTQSPTHLIKTRGQQVTLRCSPKSGHDTVSWYQQALGQGPQFIFQYYEEEERQRGNFPDRFSGHQFPNYSSELNVNALLLGDSALYLCASSRLTGNYGYTFGSGTRLTVV.

CDR3 DNA: TGTGCCAGTAGTAGGATAGGACTAGCGGGATACCAAGAGACCCAGTACTTC. It is translated as CASSRIGLAGYQETQYF. The genes are TRBV19 and TRBJ2-5; TRBD2 matches 12 bases. The V gene's germline CDR1 is LNHDA and CDR2 SQIVND (reference sequence). The junction had 6 bases not matched to a gene; V was cut back by 4 bases and J by 0 bases. This CDR3 is built from 17 residues. The entire variable domain, with the rest obtained from reference TRBV19 and TRBJ2-5, is as follows: DGGITQSPKYLFRKEGQNVTLSCEQNLNHDAMYWYRQDPGQGLRLIYYSQIVNDFQKGDIAEGYSVSREKKESFPLTVTSAQKNPTAFYLCASSRIGLAGYQETQYFGPGTRLLVL.

The CDR3: CASRDRDFF. As DNA, the CDR3 is TGTGCCAGCCGGGACAGGGATTTCTTT. The genes are TRBV2 and TRBJ1-1; 9 positions agree with TRBD1. J was trimmed by 13 bases and V by 8 bases; bases with no gene match: 2. Germline-derived CDR1 and CDR2 are SNHLY and FYNNEI. The CDR3 spans 9 residues.

The chain links TRBV4-3 to TRBJ1-1, with TRBD1 identical over 7 bases. Germline V gene sequence: CDR1 LGHNA, CDR2 YSLEER. V gave up 0 bases and J gave up 10 bases; unmatched junction bases: 11. The CDR3 spans 15 residues. CDR3 residues: CASSQEDRLVSGAFF. DNA of the CDR3: TGCGCCAGCAGCCAAGAGGACAGGTTGGTCTCGGGAGCTTTCTTT.

For this clone: An end of the junction differs from the germline gene, which may be a read error. This sequence joins TRBV9 and TRBJ1-2; weak D call: TRBD1 (5 bases). Germline CDR1 is SGDLS and CDR2 is YYNGEE. This CDR3 is 14 amino acids long. The CDR3 reads CASSVEGTNYGYTF. DNA for the CDR3: TGTGCCAGCAGCGTAGAGGGGACTAATTATGGCTACACCTTC.

This chain uses TRBV28 with TRBJ1-3; TRBD1 matches at 8 bases. This CDR3 has 14 residues. Trimming removed 8 bases from V and 5 bases from J; junction bases left unmatched: 8. Germline assignment: CDR1 MDHEN and CDR2 SYDVKM. CDR3 coding DNA: TGTGCCAGCCAATTAAGGGACAGGAGAAACACCATATATTTT. It specifies CASQLRDRRNTIYF.

V and J are TRBV7-6 and TRBJ2-7; the match to TRBD2 covers 9 bases. The germline V gene encodes CDR1 SGHVS and CDR2 FNYEAQ. This CDR3 has 15 amino acids. V lost 5 bases, J lost 3 bases, and 8 bases stayed unmatched. CDR3 residues: CASSPLSGSLYEQYF. For the CDR3, the DNA is TGTGCCAGCAGCCCTCTTAGCGGGAGTCTCTACGAGCAGTACTTC.

This chain joins TRBV2 and TRBJ2-1; D is perhaps TRBD1 (5 bases). Between the trimmed V and J ends, which lost 8 bases and 8 bases, there was a span of 13 bases. Germline CDR1 and CDR2: SNHLY and FYNNEI. The CDR3 is made up of 12 amino acids. The CDR3 sequence is CASLGLGDEQFF. The CDR3 DNA reads TGTGCCAGCTTGGGCCTAGGGGATGAGCAGTTCTTC.

This chain uses TRBV19 with TRBJ1-1, with a possible D match to TRBD1 (6 bases). CDR1 LNHDA and CDR2 SQIVND come from the germline V gene (reference sequence). The CDR3 runs to 15 residues. Deletions cut 6 bases from V and 0 bases from J, with 14 bases between. CDR3 sequence reads: CASSAQGDMNTEAFF. CDR3 coding DNA: TGTGCCAGTAGCGCACAGGGAGATATGAACACTGAAGCTTTCTTT.

The rearrangement uses TRBV6-5 and TRBJ2-4; D perhaps matches TRBD1 (6 bases). V lost 6 bases to trimming and J lost 3 bases, with 15 bases between them. Germline CDR1 and CDR2: MNHEY and SVGAGI. This CDR3 contains 15 residues. CDR3 coding DNA: TGTGCCAGCAGCCCGTCCCGAGGGGGCAAAAACATTCAGTACTTC. This codes for CASSPSRGGKNIQYF.

The chain carries TRBV30 and TRBJ2-3, with D perhaps matching TRBD2 (6 bases). This CDR3 is 13 amino acids long. Germline CDR1 reads GTSNPN; CDR2 reads SVGIG (reference sequence). Trimming took 2 bases from V and 5 from J, leaving 11 bases between them. CDR3 loop: CAWSRRGGDTQYF. Written as DNA, the CDR3 is TGTGCCTGGAGTAGGAGGGGAGGAGATACGCAGTATTTT.

V usage is TRBV27 and J usage is TRBJ1-5; D perhaps matches TRBD1 (6 bases). Germline CDR1 reads MNHEY; CDR2 reads SMNVEV (reference sequence). Trimming took off 6 bases at V and 6 bases at J, with 15 bases between the two ends. The CDR3 runs 14 residues. DNA of the CDR3: TGTGCCAGCAGCACCGTGGGGGGGCCTCAGCCCCAGCATTTT. Translating gives CASSTVGGPQPQHF.

The rearrangement uses TRBV18 and TRBJ2-7; 7 positions agree with TRBD1. The CDR3 covers 14 residues. CDR1 and CDR2 (germline): KGHSH, LQKENI. The V and J ends lost 1 base and 7 bases, in that order; junction bases with no gene match: 7. CDR3 nucleotide sequence: TGTGCCAGCTCACCACTCCCAAGGGGGCGAGAGCAGTACTTC. The encoded protein is CASSPLPRGREQYF.

The chain recombines TRBV4-2 with TRBJ1-4; TRBD1 is a possible D gene (5 bases). Germline V gene lookup returns CDR1 LGHNA and CDR2 YNFKEQ. Trimming removed 7 bases from V and 8 bases from J, with 20 bases in between. The CDR3 length is 15 residues. The CDR3 here is CASNPGGAQGEKLFF. CDR3 DNA sequence: TGTGCCAGCAACCCGGGTGGGGCCCAGGGAGAAAAACTGTTTTTT.